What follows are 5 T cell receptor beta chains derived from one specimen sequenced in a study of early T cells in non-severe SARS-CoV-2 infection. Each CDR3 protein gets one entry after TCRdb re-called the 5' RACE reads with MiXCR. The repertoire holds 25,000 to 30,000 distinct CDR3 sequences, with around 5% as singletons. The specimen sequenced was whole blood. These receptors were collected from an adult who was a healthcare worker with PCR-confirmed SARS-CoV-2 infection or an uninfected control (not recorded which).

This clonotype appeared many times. CDR3 sequence (DNA): TGTGCCAGTATTGGGACTAGCCCTTCCGAGCAGTACTTC. Amino acids: CASIGTSPSEQYF. The V and J genes are TRBV19 and TRBJ2-7; the match to TRBD2 covers 9 bases. Germline V gene lookup returns CDR1 LNHDA and CDR2 SQIVND (reference sequence). CDR3 length equals 13 residues. V shed 7 bases, J shed 6 bases, and the junction held 7 bases outside the gene matches.

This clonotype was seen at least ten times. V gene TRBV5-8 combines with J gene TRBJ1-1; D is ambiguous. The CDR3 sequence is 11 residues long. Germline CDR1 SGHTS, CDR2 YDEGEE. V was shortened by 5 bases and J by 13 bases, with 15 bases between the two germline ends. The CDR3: CASSADGGLFF. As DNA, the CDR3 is TGTGCCAGCAGTGCGGACGGTGGACTTTTCTTT.

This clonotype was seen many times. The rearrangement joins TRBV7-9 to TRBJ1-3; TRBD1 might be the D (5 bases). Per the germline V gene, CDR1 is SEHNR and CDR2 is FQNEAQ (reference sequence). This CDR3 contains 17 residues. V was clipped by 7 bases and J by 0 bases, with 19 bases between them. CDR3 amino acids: CASTYPGKDGSGNTIYF. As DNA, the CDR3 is TGTGCCAGCACCTACCCAGGGAAGGACGGCTCTGGAAACACCATATATTTT.

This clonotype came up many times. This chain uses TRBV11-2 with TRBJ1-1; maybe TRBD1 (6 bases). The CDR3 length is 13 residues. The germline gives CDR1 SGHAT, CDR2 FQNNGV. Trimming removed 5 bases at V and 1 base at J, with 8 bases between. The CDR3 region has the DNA TGTGCCAGCAGCCGGACAGAGAACACTGAAGCTTTCTTT. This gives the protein CASSRTENTEAFF.

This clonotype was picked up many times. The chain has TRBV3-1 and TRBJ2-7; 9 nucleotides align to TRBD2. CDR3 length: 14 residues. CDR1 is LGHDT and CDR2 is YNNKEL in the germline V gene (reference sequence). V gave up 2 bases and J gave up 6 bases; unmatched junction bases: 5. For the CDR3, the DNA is TGTGCCAGCAGCCAATTAGCGGGAGTCACCGAGCAGTACTTC. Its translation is CASSQLAGVTEQYF.